Following are 5 T cell receptor beta chains from one sample sequenced in a study of spatial heterogeneity in lung cancer. Documented time point: blood at routine non-recurrence follow-up after resection. TCRdb re-analysed the 5' RACE reads in MiXCR, keeping a single row per CDR3 protein. Among about 17,000 distinct CDR3 sequences listed, 19% were seen once. Sequenced material: PBMCs, taken at follow-up. These receptors were obtained from a male donor with early-stage non-small cell lung cancer.

This clonotype was seen a handful of times. The chain uses TRBV6-6 and TRBJ1-6; D is possibly TRBD1 (5 bases). This CDR3 spans 13 amino acids. Germline V gene sequence: CDR1 MNHNY, CDR2 SVGAGI (reference sequence). V was cut by 2 bases and J by 16 bases, with 15 bases left in between. CDR3 region: CASSYAQAGLLHF. CDR3 bases: TGTGCCAGCAGTTACGCACAGGCGGGCTTACTCCACTTT.

This sequence joins TRBV5-6 and TRBJ2-7; D might be TRBD2 (5 bases). Trimming took 5 bases from V and 4 from J, leaving 13 bases between them. Germline loops: CDR1 SGHDT, CDR2 YYEEEE. This CDR3 region has 13 residues. CDR3 amino acids: CASSIGERYEQYF. Here the CDR3 DNA reads TGTGCCAGCAGTATCGGGGAGCGGTACGAGCAGTACTTC.

The chain joins TRBV5-4 to TRBJ2-3, with TRBD2 identical over 10 bases. J lost 4 bases, V lost 6 bases, and 5 bases had no gene match. CDR1 and CDR2 (germline): SGHNT, YYREEE (reference sequence). The CDR3 runs to 14 residues. CDR3: CASKGTSVADTQYF. The CDR3 nucleotides read TGTGCCAGCAAAGGGACTAGCGTCGCAGATACGCAGTATTTT.

V usage is TRBV19 and J usage is TRBJ2-7; the D gene is possibly TRBD1 (5 bases). The CDR3 length is 12 residues. CDR1 is LNHDA and CDR2 is SQIVND in the germline V gene (reference sequence). V was cut by 6 bases and J by 3 bases, with 9 bases left in between. This chain's CDR3 is CASSTDSYEQYF. In DNA form, the CDR3 reads TGTGCCAGTAGCACCGACAGCTACGAGCAGTACTTC.

This clonotype has more than one count but fewer than ten. The rearrangement uses TRBV12-3 or TRBV12-4 and TRBJ2-7; TRBD2 matches 8 bases. This CDR3 has 15 amino acids. The J segment lost 0 bases and the V segment lost 7 bases, leaving 8 bases of the junction unmatched. DNA of the CDR3: TGTGCCAGCACACCGCCGGGGGGGCCCTCCTACGAGCAGTACTTC. This codes for CASTPPGGPSYEQYF.